The clone carrying this T cell receptor (beta chain) was counted between two and nine times. The data were obtained in a study of T-cell memory formation after mild COVID-19. Across the whole study: TCR clusters were largely donor specific.

J gave up 7 bases and V 0 bases, and 11 bases lay outside the gene matches. The length of the CDR3 is 19 residues. The germline V gene encodes CDR1 LGHDT and CDR2 YNNKEL (reference sequence). MiXCR, applied by TCRdb to the 5' RACE reads, yields one record per CDR3 protein. The sample shows 85,000 to 130,000 distinct CDR3 sequences, roughly 12% of them seen only once. The chain couples TRBV3-1 to TRBJ2-3, with 15 bases lining up with TRBD2. Sample: PBMCs or a T cell subset sorted from them (not recorded which). The clonotype originates from an adult woman who had mild COVID-19 (a few samples of this study predate the infection). Cell type and time point are not known. DNA for the CDR3: TGTGCCAGCAGCCAAGAGTGGACTAGCGGGGGGGCCCCTCCCTATACGCAGTATTTT. Protein product: CASSQEWTSGGAPPYTQYF.